This TCR beta chain was captured in a study of blood T cells in healthy people across ages. Study-level background: Capture via template switching afforded approximately one barcoded beta molecule per two T cells.

At least ten counts were recorded for this clonotype. What it recognizes is unknown. Study results and limitations: Roughly linear declines in TCR beta diversity per million T cells occurred with age.

With 6 bases removed from V and 4 bases from J, the gap between germline ends came to 13 bases. This CDR3 contains 12 residues. Per the germline V gene, CDR1 is SQVTM and CDR2 is ANQGSEA. A sample-barcoded 5' primer and a J-beta primer mix were used in a second PCR of about 7 to 12 cycles. Each cDNA molecule, via a template-switch adaptor with 12 random nucleotides, was tagged. MiXCR, run by TCRdb on the 5' RACE reads, gives a single entry per CDR3 protein. The sample lists about 1,800,000 distinct CDR3 sequences; 28% were seen once. This receptor was obtained from a woman aged 30 to 39 in good health. The V and J genes are TRBV29-1 and TRBJ2-7, with D perhaps TRBD2 (6 bases). The sequencing sample was made of blood. This CDR3 is CSVRGGGYEQYF. The CDR3 nucleotides are TGCAGCGTAAGGGGAGGAGGGTACGAGCAGTACTTC.